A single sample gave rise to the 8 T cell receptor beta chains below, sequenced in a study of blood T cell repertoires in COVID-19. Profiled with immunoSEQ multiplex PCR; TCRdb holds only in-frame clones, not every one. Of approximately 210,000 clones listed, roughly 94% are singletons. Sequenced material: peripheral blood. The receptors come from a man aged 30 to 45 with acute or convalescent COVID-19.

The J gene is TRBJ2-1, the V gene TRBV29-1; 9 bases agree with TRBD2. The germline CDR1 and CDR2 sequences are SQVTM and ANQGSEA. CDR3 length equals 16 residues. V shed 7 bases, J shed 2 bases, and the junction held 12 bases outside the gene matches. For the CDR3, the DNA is TGCAGCGGCAACATGTTTGGCGGGAGGGCCTACAATGAGCAGTTCTTC. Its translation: CSGNMFGGRAYNEQFF.

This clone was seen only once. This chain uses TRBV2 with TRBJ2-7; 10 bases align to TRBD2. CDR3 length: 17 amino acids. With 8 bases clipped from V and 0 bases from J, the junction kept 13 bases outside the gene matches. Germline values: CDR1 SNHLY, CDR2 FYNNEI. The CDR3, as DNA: TGTGCCAGCTCACGTTCCCTAGCGGGGGCGAGCTCCTACGAGCAGTACTTC. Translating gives CASSRSLAGASSYEQYF.

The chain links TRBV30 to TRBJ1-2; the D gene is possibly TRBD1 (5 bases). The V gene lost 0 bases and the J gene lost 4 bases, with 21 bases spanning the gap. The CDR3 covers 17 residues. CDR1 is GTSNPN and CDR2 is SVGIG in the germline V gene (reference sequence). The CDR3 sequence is CAWSVWRARANSYGYTF. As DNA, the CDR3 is TGTGCCTGGAGTGTATGGAGGGCCAGGGCAAATAGCTATGGCTACACCTTC.

The CDR3 coding sequence is TGTGCCAGCAGTTGGTCCGGCCAGGGATTCACAGATACGCAGTATTTT. Its translation is CASSWSGQGFTDTQYF. The chain joins TRBV28 to TRBJ2-3; maybe TRBD1 (5 bases). CDR1 and CDR2 from the germline V gene are MDHEN and SYDVKM. Trimming removed 4 bases from V and 2 bases from J, with 16 bases in between. CDR3 length: 16 residues. The full variable domain, in which reference TRBV28 and TRBJ2-3 provide the parts outside the CDR3, is DVKVTQSSRYLVKRTGEKVFLECVQDMDHENMFWYRQDPGLGLRLIYFSYDVKMKEKGDIPEGYSVSREKKERFSLILESASTNQTSMYLCASSWSGQGFTDTQYFGPGTRLTVL.

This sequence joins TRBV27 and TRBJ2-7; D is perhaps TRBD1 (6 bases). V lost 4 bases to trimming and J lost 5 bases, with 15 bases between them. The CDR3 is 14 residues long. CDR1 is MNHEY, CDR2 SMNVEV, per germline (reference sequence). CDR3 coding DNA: TGTGCCAGCAGTTCCCCCAGGGGCCTCAACGAGCAGTACTTC. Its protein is CASSSPRGLNEQYF.

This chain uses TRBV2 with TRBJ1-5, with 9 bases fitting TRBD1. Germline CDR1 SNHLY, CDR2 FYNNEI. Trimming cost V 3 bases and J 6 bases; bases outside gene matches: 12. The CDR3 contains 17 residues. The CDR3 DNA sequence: TGTGCCAGCAGTGAGATTCGGACGGGACAGGGAGGTCAGCCCCAGCATTTT. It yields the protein CASSEIRTGQGGQPQHF.

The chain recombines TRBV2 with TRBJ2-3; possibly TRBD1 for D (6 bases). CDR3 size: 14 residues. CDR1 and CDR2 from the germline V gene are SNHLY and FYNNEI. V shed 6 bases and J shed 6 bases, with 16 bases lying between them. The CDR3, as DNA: TGTGCCAGCAGGTGGGACCAGGGGTGGGATACGCAGTATTTT. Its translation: CASRWDQGWDTQYF.

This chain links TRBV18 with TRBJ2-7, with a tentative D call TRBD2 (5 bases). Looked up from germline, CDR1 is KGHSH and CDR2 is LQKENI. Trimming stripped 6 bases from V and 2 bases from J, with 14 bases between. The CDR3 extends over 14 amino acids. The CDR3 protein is CASSPFSGTYEQYF. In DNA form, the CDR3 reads TGTGCCAGCTCCCCCTTTTCCGGGACCTACGAGCAGTACTTC.